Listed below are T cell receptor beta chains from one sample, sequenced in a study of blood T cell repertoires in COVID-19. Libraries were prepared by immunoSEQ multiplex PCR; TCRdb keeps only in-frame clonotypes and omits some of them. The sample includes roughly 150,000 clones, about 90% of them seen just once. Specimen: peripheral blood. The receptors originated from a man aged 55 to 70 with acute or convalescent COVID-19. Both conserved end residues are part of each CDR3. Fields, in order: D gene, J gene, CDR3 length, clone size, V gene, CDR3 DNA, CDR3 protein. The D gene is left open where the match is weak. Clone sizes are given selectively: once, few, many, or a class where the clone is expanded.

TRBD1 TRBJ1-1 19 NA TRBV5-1 TGCGCCAGCAGCTTGGTCCTATTGAGACAGGGGCCGTTGAACACTGAAGCTTTCTTT CASSLVLLRQGPLNTEAFF
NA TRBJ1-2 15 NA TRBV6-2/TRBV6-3 TGTGCCAGCAGTAATAGGACATTCTATAACTATGGCTACACCTTC CASSNRTFYNYGYTF
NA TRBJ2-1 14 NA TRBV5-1 TGCGCCAGCAGCTTGAGGGGGGGCTCGGTTGAGCAGTTCTTC CASSLRGGSVEQFF
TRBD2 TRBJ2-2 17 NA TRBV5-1 TGCGCCAGCAGAACGGGACTAGCGGGGGTAAACACCGGGGAGCTGTTTTTT CASRTGLAGVNTGELFF
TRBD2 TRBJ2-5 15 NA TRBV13 TGTGCCAGCAGGGTAGGGAGCGGGGTGGAGGAGACCCAGTACTTC CASRVGSGVEETQYF
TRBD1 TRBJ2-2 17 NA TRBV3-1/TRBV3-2 TGTGCCAGCAGACCCAAGCAGAGGACAGGGAGGATCGGGGAGCTGTTTTTT CASRPKQRTGRIGELFF
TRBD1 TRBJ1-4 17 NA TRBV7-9 TGTGCCAGCAGCTTAGACGGGCAGGGGGCGTCTAATGAAAAACTGTTTTTT CASSLDGQGASNEKLFF
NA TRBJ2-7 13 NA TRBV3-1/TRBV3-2 TGTGCCAGCAGCCGGCTAATGTCGGGCGAGCAGTACTTC CASSRLMSGEQYF
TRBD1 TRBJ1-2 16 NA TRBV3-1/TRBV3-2 TGTGCCAGCAGCTCCTCTACCGGGACAGGCTCTCATGGCTACACCTTC CASSSSTGTGSHGYTF
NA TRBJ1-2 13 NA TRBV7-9 TGTGCCAGCAGCTCCATGTGGAGGGATGGCTACACCTTC CASSSMWRDGYTF
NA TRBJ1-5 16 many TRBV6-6 TGTGCCAGCAGTCATGGACGGGGGGTTGACAATCAGCCCCAGCATTTT CASSHGRGVDNQPQHF
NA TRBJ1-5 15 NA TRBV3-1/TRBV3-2 TGTGCCAGCAGCCAAGATCGCAGGGGAGATCAGCCCCAGCATTTT CASSQDRRGDQPQHF